A selection of T cell receptor beta chains follows, all from one sample in a study of T-cell reconstitution after alpha-beta-depleted transplantation in children. Each CDR3 protein gets one entry after TCRdb re-called the PCR reads with MiXCR. The sample includes about 500,000 distinct CDR3 sequences, approximately 32% of them seen just once. Material: PBMCs from the stem cell graft donor, obtained from the stem cell graft. Receptor source: a human donor who donated a stem cell graft to a child with aplastic anemia. Both conserved end residues are part of each CDR3. The order of the fields is clone size, J gene, V gene, D gene, CDR3 DNA, CDR3 protein. A D gene is named only where the DNA matches it firmly. The size entry is marked missing in some rows and otherwise reads once, few, many or a size class.

clone size: .; J gene: TRBJ2-7; V gene: TRBV20-1; D gene: .; CDR3 DNA: TGCAGTGCCGTTAGCGGTTCCTACGAGCAGTACTTC; CDR3 protein: CSAVSGSYEQYF
clone size: .; J gene: TRBJ2-1; V gene: TRBV30; D gene: .; CDR3 DNA: TGTGCCTGGAGTAAAGGAGCCTCCTACAATGAGCAGTTCTTC; CDR3 protein: CAWSKGASYNEQFF
clone size: .; J gene: TRBJ1-1; V gene: TRBV20-1; D gene: .; CDR3 DNA: TGCAGTGCTAGAGATTGGCTCTTTGAAGCTTTCTTT; CDR3 protein: CSARDWLFEAFF
clone size: many; J gene: TRBJ2-3; V gene: TRBV30; D gene: .; CDR3 DNA: TGTGCCTGGAGTGTACTTGGCGGGTCAGATACGCAGTATTTT; CDR3 protein: CAWSVLGGSDTQYF
clone size: .; J gene: TRBJ1-2; V gene: TRBV6-1; D gene: .; CDR3 DNA: TGTGCCAGCAGCCCTCTAACTATGAGGGGTCGGGGCTACACCTTC; CDR3 protein: CASSPLTMRGRGYTF
clone size: few; J gene: TRBJ2-1; V gene: TRBV29-1; D gene: .; CDR3 DNA: TGCAGCGTTGGATGGACTAACTACAATGAGCAGTTCTTC; CDR3 protein: CSVGWTNYNEQFF
clone size: .; J gene: TRBJ2-1; V gene: TRBV7-2; D gene: TRBD2; CDR3 DNA: TGTGCCAGCAGCTTAGATATAGGGACTAGGGCGAATGAGCAGTTCTTC; CDR3 protein: CASSLDIGTRANEQFF
clone size: .; J gene: TRBJ1-4; V gene: TRBV30; D gene: .; CDR3 DNA: TGTGCCTGCCAGTTCGGGGCCGGGGGGACTGAAAAACTGTTTTTT; CDR3 protein: CACQFGAGGTEKLFF
clone size: few; J gene: TRBJ1-4; V gene: TRBV5-6; D gene: .; CDR3 DNA: TGTGCCAGCAGCTTGGATTCAAGGACGGTGTTTTTT; CDR3 protein: CASSLDSRTVFF
clone size: .; J gene: TRBJ2-5; V gene: TRBV20-1; D gene: TRBD1; CDR3 DNA: TGCAGTGCTGAGCCGGGACAGGGGGCGCCGGGGACCCAGTACTTC; CDR3 protein: CSAEPGQGAPGTQYF
clone size: .; J gene: TRBJ2-2; V gene: TRBV4-3; D gene: TRBD2; CDR3 DNA: TGCGCCAGCAGCCCACCAGGGAGCGGGAGGGCCACCGGGGAGCTGTTTTTT; CDR3 protein: CASSPPGSGRATGELFF
clone size: .; J gene: TRBJ2-1; V gene: TRBV7-9; D gene: .; CDR3 DNA: TGTGCCAGCAGCTTAGCGCTTGCTTATGAGCAGTTCTTC; CDR3 protein: CASSLALAYEQFF
clone size: few; J gene: TRBJ2-6; V gene: TRBV11-3; D gene: .; CDR3 DNA: TGTGCCAGCAGCTCTGACGGAATCTCTGGGGCCAACGTCCTGACTTTC; CDR3 protein: CASSSDGISGANVLTF
clone size: few; J gene: TRBJ2-1; V gene: TRBV5-4; D gene: TRBD1; CDR3 DNA: TGTGCCAGCAGCCGGAACAGGGGGCTAGCGGCCGACAATGAGCAGTTCTTC; CDR3 protein: CASSRNRGLAADNEQFF
clone size: .; J gene: TRBJ1-4; V gene: TRBV18; D gene: .; CDR3 DNA: TGTGCCAGCTCACCACGGTCGGGGGGTAATGAAAAACTGTTTTTT; CDR3 protein: CASSPRSGGNEKLFF
clone size: .; J gene: TRBJ1-1; V gene: TRBV18; D gene: .; CDR3 DNA: TGTGCCAGCTCAGCACACGGGAACACTGAAGCTTTCTTT; CDR3 protein: CASSAHGNTEAFF
clone size: once; J gene: TRBJ1-4; V gene: TRBV20-1; D gene: .; CDR3 DNA: TGCAGTGCTCGCAGACGGCCGACGGCAACTAATGAAAAACTGTTTTTT; CDR3 protein: CSARRRPTATNEKLFF
clone size: .; J gene: TRBJ2-1; V gene: TRBV9; D gene: .; CDR3 DNA: TGTGCCAGCAGCGTAGATGGAGGGGGTTGGTCCTACAATGAGCAGTTCTTC; CDR3 protein: CASSVDGGGWSYNEQFF
clone size: few; J gene: TRBJ2-1; V gene: TRBV20-1; D gene: TRBD2; CDR3 DNA: TGCAGTGCCGGGACTAATGCGAATGAGCAGTTCTTC; CDR3 protein: CSAGTNANEQFF
clone size: many; J gene: TRBJ2-5; V gene: TRBV5-1; D gene: .; CDR3 DNA: TGCGCCAGCAGGGGACTTCAAGAGACCCAGTACTTC; CDR3 protein: CASRGLQETQYF
clone size: .; J gene: TRBJ1-2; V gene: TRBV6-2/TRBV6-3; D gene: .; CDR3 DNA: TGTGCCAGCAGTTACGGCAATTCCTATGGCTACACCTTC; CDR3 protein: CASSYGNSYGYTF
clone size: .; J gene: TRBJ1-4; V gene: TRBV7-9; D gene: .; CDR3 DNA: TGTGCCAGCAGCCCGAACCTCCCTCCTCCTAATGAAAAACTGTTTTTT; CDR3 protein: CASSPNLPPPNEKLFF
clone size: .; J gene: TRBJ1-2; V gene: TRBV30; D gene: TRBD1; CDR3 DNA: TGTGCCTGGATAAGGGGACAGGTATCAGCTAACTATGGCTACACCTTC; CDR3 protein: CAWIRGQVSANYGYTF
clone size: .; J gene: TRBJ2-1; V gene: TRBV12-3/TRBV12-4; D gene: .; CDR3 DNA: TGTGCCAGCAGTGCCGGATTCGCCAATGAGCAGTTCTTC; CDR3 protein: CASSAGFANEQFF